This T cell receptor beta chain is from a study of cytomegalovirus exposure and HLA in healthy donors. Study summary: Falling in the Caucasian-associated ancestry cluster were less than 85% of some 400 genotyped donors. Findings of the study overall: Many donors carried some public TCRs, although rarity characterized most TCR sequences. Later, TCR association rates were found to vary by HLA locus, highest for DRB1 and lowest for HLA-C. CMV serostatus was the only recorded immune exposure for donors.

Worth noting for this clone: Its antigen is not identified.

The V segment lost 4 bases and the J segment 5 bases; nucleotides outside the gene matches: 2. The length of the CDR3 is 14 residues. Germline loops: CDR1 SNHLY, CDR2 FYNNEI. The PCR ran on 60 Vbeta and 13 Jbeta primers. Profiled with immunoSEQ multiplex PCR; TCRdb holds only in-frame clones, not every one. This sample's table reports approximately 110,000 clones. The material sequenced was PBMCs. This TCR was sampled from a young man in good health and CMV-seronegative. V gene TRBV2 combines with J gene TRBJ2-1, with 10 bases aligning to TRBD2. CDR3 loop: CASSGTSGHNEQFF. The CDR3 bases are TGTGCCAGCAGTGGGACTAGCGGACACAATGAGCAGTTCTTC.